These T cell receptor beta chains were read from a single sample in a study of cytomegalovirus exposure and HLA in healthy donors. Assay: immunoSEQ multiplex PCR; the TCRdb copy retains only in-frame clones and omits some. The sample includes 150,000 to 200,000 clones, around three quarters of them seen just once. Input material: PBMCs. Every receptor here comes from a man between 35 and 55 years old in good health and CMV-seronegative. Both conserved end residues are part of each CDR3. Each record gives: D gene, J gene, clone size, V gene, CDR3 protein, CDR3 DNA. The D gene is left open where the match is weak. Size tells how often a clone was seen (once, few, many) or the class of an expanded clone, and some rows leave it out.

>TRBD1|TRBJ2-7|NA|TRBV9
CASSVDSGGAYEQYF
TGTGCCAGCAGCGTAGATTCAGGGGGAGCATACGAGCAGTACTTC
>TRBD2|TRBJ2-7|few|TRBV10-3
CAISGGGEQYF
TGTGCCATCAGTGGGGGGGGCGAGCAGTACTTC
>NA|TRBJ2-3|NA|TRBV7-9
CASSLEGGPDTQYF
TGTGCCAGCAGCTTAGAGGGGGGGCCAGATACGCAGTATTTT
>NA|TRBJ1-1|few|TRBV5-4
CASSPKAGGNTEAFF
TGTGCCAGCAGCCCCAAAGCTGGCGGCAACACTGAAGCTTTCTTT
>NA|TRBJ2-1|NA|TRBV5-8
CASSLFRGLSTFSYNEQFF
TGTGCCAGCAGCTTATTTCGAGGGTTGTCAACCTTTTCCTACAATGAGCAGTTCTTC
>TRBD1|TRBJ1-1|NA|TRBV11-2
CASNPFRDRDSTEAFF
TGTGCCAGCAACCCCTTCCGGGACAGGGATAGCACTGAAGCTTTCTTT
>NA|TRBJ1-1|NA|TRBV6-6
CASRAGQGPTAEAFF
TGTGCCAGCAGAGCCGGACAAGGCCCTACCGCTGAAGCTTTCTTT
>NA|TRBJ2-3|NA|TRBV6-1
CASSGRGLGPDTQYF
TGTGCCAGCAGTGGTCGGGGTCTAGGTCCAGATACGCAGTATTTT
>NA|TRBJ2-3|NA|TRBV28
CASTGSGHSTDTQYF
TGTGCCAGCACCGGGAGCGGGCATAGCACAGATACGCAGTATTTT
>TRBD1|TRBJ1-2|NA|TRBV6-4
CASSDSGQGRFEGYTF
TGTGCCAGCAGTGACTCGGGACAGGGTCGATTTGAGGGCTACACCTTC
>TRBD2|TRBJ2-1|NA|TRBV7-6
CASSLEWAGGPGNEQFF
TGTGCCAGCAGCTTAGAGTGGGCGGGAGGGCCCGGCAATGAGCAGTTCTTC
>NA|TRBJ1-2|NA|TRBV2
CASSLGGKRNYGYTF
TGTGCCAGCAGCTTGGGGGGGAAGCGGAACTATGGCTACACCTTC
>TRBD2|TRBJ2-5|NA|TRBV5-1
CASSYEGGRTTGQYF
TGCGCCAGCAGCTACGAGGGCGGGAGGACTACGGGGCAGTACTTC
>TRBD1|TRBJ1-1|few|TRBV19
CASSPDRGLNTEAFF
TGTGCCAGTAGTCCCGACAGGGGGTTGAACACTGAAGCTTTCTTT
>TRBD2|TRBJ2-2|NA|TRBV6-5
CASSRSGGLTGELFF
TGTGCCAGCAGCCGGAGCGGGGGACTTACCGGGGAGCTGTTTTTT
>TRBD2|TRBJ2-1|NA|TRBV6-1
CASKGPSGRGEQFF
TGTGCCAGCAAGGGCCCTAGCGGGAGGGGTGAGCAGTTCTTC
>NA|TRBJ2-1|NA|TRBV18
CASSGALSSLNEQFF
TGTGCCAGCTCGGGGGCCCTCTCCTCTCTCAATGAGCAGTTCTTC
>NA|TRBJ1-5|NA|TRBV7-2
CASSFWTNQPQHF
TGTGCCAGCAGCTTTTGGACAAATCAGCCCCAGCATTTT
>TRBD1|TRBJ2-2|NA|TRBV9
CASSVGTGNTGELFF
TGTGCCAGCAGCGTAGGGACAGGAAACACCGGGGAGCTGTTTTTT
>NA|TRBJ1-1|NA|TRBV10-3
CAISDPSRGGPEAFF
TGTGCCATCAGTGATCCGTCCCGGGGGGGGCCTGAGGCTTTCTTT
>NA|TRBJ1-2|NA|TRBV6-5
CASSYSRGGLYGYTF
TGTGCCAGCAGTTACTCCCGGGGAGGGCTCTATGGCTACACCTTC
>NA|TRBJ1-5|few|TRBV5-1
CASAEDSNQPQHF
TGCGCCAGCGCAGAGGATAGCAATCAGCCCCAGCATTTT
>NA|TRBJ2-5|NA|TRBV2
CASSDGGFQETQYF
TGTGCCAGCAGTGACGGAGGGTTCCAAGAGACCCAGTACTTC
>TRBD1|TRBJ2-7|NA|TRBV29-1
CSVAGYTGAAPYEQYF
TGCAGCGTTGCCGGTTATACAGGGGCCGCACCCTACGAGCAGTACTTC
>NA|TRBJ2-2|once|TRBV21-1
CASNPCFDRTRNTGELFF
TGTGCCAGCAATCCATGCTTCGATAGGACTAGGAACACCGGGGAGCTGTTTTTT
>NA|TRBJ1-1|NA|TRBV25-1
CASSERKGDTEAFF
TGTGCCAGCAGTGAAAGGAAAGGGGACACTGAAGCTTTCTTT
>NA|TRBJ2-7|NA|TRBV5-1
CASSPTGPSYEQYF
TGCGCCAGCAGCCCGACAGGTCCCTCCTACGAGCAGTACTTC
>NA|TRBJ2-5|few|TRBV5-6
CASSLAGSETQYF
TGTGCCAGCAGCTTAGCAGGGTCAGAGACCCAGTACTTC
>TRBD1|TRBJ2-7|NA|TRBV5-1
CASSSTPGTVYEQYF
TGCGCCAGCAGCTCGACCCCCGGGACAGTCTACGAGCAGTACTTC
>TRBD1|TRBJ2-4|NA|TRBV5-4
CASSSGGLGNIQYF
TGTGCCAGCAGCTCAGGGGGCCTGGGTAACATTCAGTACTTC
>NA|TRBJ2-7|once|TRBV9
CASSASTGTYEQYF
TGTGCCAGCAGCGCCTCCACAGGGACCTACGAGCAGTACTTC
>NA|TRBJ2-3|NA|TRBV5-1
CASSLGWTATDTQYF
TGCGCCAGCAGCTTGGGTTGGACAGCCACAGATACGCAGTATTTT
>NA|TRBJ2-7|NA|TRBV7-8
CASSFTQGLGYEQYF
TGTGCCAGCAGCTTTACCCAGGGGTTGGGCTACGAGCAGTACTTC
>NA|TRBJ2-7|NA|TRBV7-9
CSSSLANSPQSYEQYF
TGTTCCAGCAGCTTAGCGAACAGCCCTCAAAGCTACGAGCAGTACTTC
>NA|TRBJ2-7|NA|TRBV6-6
CASSFGPARSAYEQYF
TGTGCCAGCAGTTTTGGCCCCGCGCGCAGCGCCTACGAGCAGTACTTC
>NA|TRBJ2-3|once|TRBV11-3
CASSLLGSGTDTQYF
TGTGCCAGCAGCCTACTCGGGAGCGGTACAGATACGCAGTATTTT
>NA|TRBJ2-7|few|TRBV5-1
CASSLGAGQRVKEQYF
TGCGCCAGCAGCTTGGGGGCGGGACAGCGAGTTAAGGAGCAGTACTTC
>NA|TRBJ1-1|NA|TRBV19
CASSPNPGSTEAFF
TGTGCCAGTAGTCCAAATCCGGGTAGCACTGAAGCTTTCTTT
>NA|TRBJ2-5|NA|TRBV7-2
CASRPTFTETQYF
TGTGCCAGCAGACCTACTTTTACCGAGACCCAGTACTTC
>TRBD1|TRBJ2-1|NA|TRBV5-1
CASSSAGGSYNEQFF
TGCGCCAGCAGTTCGGCAGGGGGCAGTTACAATGAGCAGTTCTTC
>TRBD2|TRBJ2-1|NA|TRBV7-2
CASSLAGSGRFEEQFF
TGTGCCAGCAGCTTAGCTGGAAGCGGGAGATTCGAGGAGCAGTTCTTC
>NA|TRBJ2-3|NA|TRBV7-8
CASSLDGQSTDTQYF
TGTGCCAGCAGCTTAGATGGACAGAGCACAGATACGCAGTATTTT
>NA|TRBJ1-1|NA|TRBV6-4
CASSVSFPTGVNTEAFF
TGTGCCAGCAGTGTCAGTTTCCCGACAGGCGTGAACACTGAAGCTTTCTTT
>NA|TRBJ2-1|NA|TRBV11-3
CASSAGGSSYNEQFF
TGTGCCAGCAGCGCAGGGGGGAGCTCCTACAATGAGCAGTTCTTC
>TRBD1|TRBJ1-5|few|TRBV28
CASSSIDGTEYNQPQHF
TGTGCCAGCAGTTCCATCGACGGGACAGAATATAATCAGCCCCAGCATTTT
>TRBD1|TRBJ1-1|once|TRBV27
CASSLYRYRGRTEAFF
TGTGCCAGCAGTTTATATAGATACAGGGGGCGAACTGAAGCTTTCTTT
>TRBD1|TRBJ1-5|few|TRBV19
CASSIGQEGTGDQPQHF
TGTGCCAGTAGTATAGGGCAAGAGGGGACAGGGGACCAGCCCCAGCATTTT
>NA|TRBJ2-3|NA|TRBV10-3
CAISESQSTDTQYF
TGTGCCATCAGTGAGTCGCAGAGCACAGATACGCAGTATTTT
>NA|TRBJ2-6|NA|TRBV7-8
CASSLVFGQSSSGANVLTF
TGTGCCAGCAGCTTAGTATTCGGACAATCCAGCTCTGGGGCCAACGTCCTGACTTTC
>NA|TRBJ1-2|NA|TRBV2
CASSDTSYGYTF
TGTGCCAGCAGTGATACCAGCTATGGCTACACCTTC
>NA|TRBJ2-7|NA|TRBV4-1
CASSQGSSYEQYF
TGCGCCAGCAGCCAAGGTAGCTCCTACGAGCAGTACTTC
>TRBD2|TRBJ2-1|NA|TRBV7-9
CASSLGGSLNEQFF
TGTGCCAGCAGCTTGGGCGGGAGTTTGAATGAGCAGTTCTTC
>TRBD1|TRBJ1-5|few|TRBV5-1
CASRQGYSNQPQHF
TGCGCCAGCCGACAGGGATATAGCAATCAGCCCCAGCATTTT
>TRBD1|TRBJ2-1|NA|TRBV7-9
CASMGTGIHNEQFF
TGTGCCAGCATGGGGACAGGGATCCACAATGAGCAGTTCTTC
>TRBD1|TRBJ2-5|NA|TRBV27
CASSLGGTGGETQYF
TGTGCCAGCAGTTTAGGTGGGACAGGGGGCGAGACCCAGTACTTC